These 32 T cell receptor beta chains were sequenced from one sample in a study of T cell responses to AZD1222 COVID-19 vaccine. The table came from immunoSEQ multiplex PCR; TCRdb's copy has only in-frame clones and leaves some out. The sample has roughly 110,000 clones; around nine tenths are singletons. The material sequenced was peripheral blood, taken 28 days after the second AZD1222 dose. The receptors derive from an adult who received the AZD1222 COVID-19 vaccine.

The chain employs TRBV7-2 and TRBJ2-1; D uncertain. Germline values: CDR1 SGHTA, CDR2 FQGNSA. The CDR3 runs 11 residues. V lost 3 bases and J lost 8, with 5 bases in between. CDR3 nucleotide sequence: TGTGCCAGCAGCTTTGTGGATGAGCAGTTCTTC. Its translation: CASSFVDEQFF.

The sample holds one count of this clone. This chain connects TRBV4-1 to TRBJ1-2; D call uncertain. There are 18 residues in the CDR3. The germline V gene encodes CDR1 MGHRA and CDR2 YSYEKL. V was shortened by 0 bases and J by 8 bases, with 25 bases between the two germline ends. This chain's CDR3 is CASSQELGQTWGYWGYTF. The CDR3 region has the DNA TGCGCCAGCAGCCAAGAACTCGGGCAGACCTGGGGTTATTGGGGCTACACCTTC.

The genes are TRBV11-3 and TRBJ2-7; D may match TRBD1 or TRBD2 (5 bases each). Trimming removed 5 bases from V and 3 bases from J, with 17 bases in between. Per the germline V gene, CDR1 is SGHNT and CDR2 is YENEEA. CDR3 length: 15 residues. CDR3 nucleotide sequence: TGTGCCAGCAGCAGCCGACCGGGACCGATCTACGAGCAGTACTTC. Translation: CASSSRPGPIYEQYF. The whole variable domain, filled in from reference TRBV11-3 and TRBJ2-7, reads EAGVVQSPRYKIIEKKQPVAFWCNPISGHNTLYWYLQNLGQGPELLIRYENEEAVDDSQLPKDRFSAERLKGVDSTLKIQPAELGDSAVYLCASSSRPGPIYEQYFGPGTRLTVT.

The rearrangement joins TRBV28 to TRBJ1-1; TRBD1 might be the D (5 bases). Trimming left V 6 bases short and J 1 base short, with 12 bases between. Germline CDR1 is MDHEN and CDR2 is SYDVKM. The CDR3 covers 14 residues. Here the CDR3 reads CASSPPGPNTEAFF. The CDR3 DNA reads TGTGCCAGCAGCCCTCCGGGGCCGAACACTGAAGCTTTCTTT.

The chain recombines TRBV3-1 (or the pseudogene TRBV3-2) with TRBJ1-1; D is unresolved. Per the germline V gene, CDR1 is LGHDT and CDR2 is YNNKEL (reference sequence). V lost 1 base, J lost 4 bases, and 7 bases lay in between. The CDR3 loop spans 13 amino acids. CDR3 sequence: CASSQVETTEAFF. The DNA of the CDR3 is TGTGCCAGCAGCCAAGTAGAAACCACTGAAGCTTTCTTT.

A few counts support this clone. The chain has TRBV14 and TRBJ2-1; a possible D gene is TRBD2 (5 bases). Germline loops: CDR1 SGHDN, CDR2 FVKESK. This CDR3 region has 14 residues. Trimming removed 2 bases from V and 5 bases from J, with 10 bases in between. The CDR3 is CASSQSFGDNEQFF. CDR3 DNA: TGTGCCAGCAGCCAATCATTCGGGGACAATGAGCAGTTCTTC. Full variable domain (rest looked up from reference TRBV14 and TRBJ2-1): EAGVTQFPSHSVIEKGQTVTLRCDPISGHDNLYWYRRVMGKEIKFLLHFVKESKQDESGMPNNRFLAERTGGTYSTLKVQPAELEDSGVYFCASSQSFGDNEQFFGPGTRLTVL.

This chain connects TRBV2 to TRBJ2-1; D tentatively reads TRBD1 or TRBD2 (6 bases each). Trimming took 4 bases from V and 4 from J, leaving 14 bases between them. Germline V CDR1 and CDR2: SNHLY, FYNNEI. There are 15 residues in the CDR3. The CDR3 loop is CASSGEDRPYNEQFF. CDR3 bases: TGTGCCAGCAGTGGGGAGGACAGACCATACAATGAGCAGTTCTTC.

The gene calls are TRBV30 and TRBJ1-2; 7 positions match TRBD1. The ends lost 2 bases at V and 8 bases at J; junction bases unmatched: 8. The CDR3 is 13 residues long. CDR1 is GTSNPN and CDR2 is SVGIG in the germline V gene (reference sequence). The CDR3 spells CAWSLSTGRGYTF. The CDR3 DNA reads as TGTGCCTGGAGTCTATCGACAGGGAGAGGCTACACCTTC.

CDR3 in amino acids: CASTPGTSGRDEQFF. DNA of the CDR3: TGCGCCAGCACCCCCGGGACTAGCGGTAGGGATGAGCAGTTCTTC. The rearrangement links TRBV10-1 to TRBJ2-1, with TRBD2 matching 11 bases. V was pared by 7 bases and J by 8 bases, with 10 bases of the junction left unmatched. CDR1 and CDR2 (germline): WNHNN, SYGVQD (reference sequence). The CDR3 has 15 residues.

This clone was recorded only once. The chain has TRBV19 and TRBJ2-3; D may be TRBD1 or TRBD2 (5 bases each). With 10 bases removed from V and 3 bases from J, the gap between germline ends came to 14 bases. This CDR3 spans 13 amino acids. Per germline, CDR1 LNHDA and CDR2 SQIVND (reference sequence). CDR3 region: CATRDGGTDTQYF. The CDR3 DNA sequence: TGTGCCACCCGGGACGGAGGAACAGATACGCAGTATTTT.

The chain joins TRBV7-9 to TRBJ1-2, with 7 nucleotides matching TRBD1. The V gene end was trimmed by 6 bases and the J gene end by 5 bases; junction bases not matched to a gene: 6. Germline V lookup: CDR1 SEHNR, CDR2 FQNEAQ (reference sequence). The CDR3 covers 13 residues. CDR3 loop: CASSPDRVYGYTF. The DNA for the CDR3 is TGTGCCAGCAGTCCCGACAGGGTATATGGCTACACCTTC.

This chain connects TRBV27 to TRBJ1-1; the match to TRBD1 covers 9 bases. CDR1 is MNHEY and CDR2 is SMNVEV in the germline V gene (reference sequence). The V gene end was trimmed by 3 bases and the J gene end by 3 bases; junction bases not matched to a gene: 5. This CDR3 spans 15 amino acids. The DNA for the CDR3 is TGTGCCAGCAGTTTTAACAGGGGGCTGGACACTGAAGCTTTCTTT. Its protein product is CASSFNRGLDTEAFF.

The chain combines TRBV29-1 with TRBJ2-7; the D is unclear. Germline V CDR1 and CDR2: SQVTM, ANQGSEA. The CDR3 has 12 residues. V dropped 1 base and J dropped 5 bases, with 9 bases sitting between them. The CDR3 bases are TGCAGCGTTGAAGGGGCTTCGGACGAGCAGTACTTC. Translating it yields CSVEGASDEQYF.

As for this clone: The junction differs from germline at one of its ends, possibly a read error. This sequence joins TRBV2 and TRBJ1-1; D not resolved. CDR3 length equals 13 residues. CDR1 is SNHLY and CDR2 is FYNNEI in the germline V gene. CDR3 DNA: TGTGCCAGCAGGGAAGCGTACTACACTGAAGCTTTCTTT. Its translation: CASREAYYTEAFF.

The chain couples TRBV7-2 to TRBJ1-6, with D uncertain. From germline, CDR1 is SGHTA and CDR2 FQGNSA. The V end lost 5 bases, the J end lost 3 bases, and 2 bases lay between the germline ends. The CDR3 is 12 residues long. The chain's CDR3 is CASSDYNSPLHF. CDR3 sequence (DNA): TGTGCCAGCAGCGACTATAATTCACCCCTCCACTTT.

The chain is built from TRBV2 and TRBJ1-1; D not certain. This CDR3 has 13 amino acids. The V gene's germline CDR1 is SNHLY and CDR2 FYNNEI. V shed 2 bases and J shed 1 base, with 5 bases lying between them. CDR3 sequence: CASSEFENTEAFF. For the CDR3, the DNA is TGTGCCAGCAGTGAATTTGAGAACACTGAAGCTTTCTTT.

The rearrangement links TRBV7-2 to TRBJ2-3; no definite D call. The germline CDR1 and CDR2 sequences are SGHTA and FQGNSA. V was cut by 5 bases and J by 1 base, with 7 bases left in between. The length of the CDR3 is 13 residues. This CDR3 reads CASSPGGTDTQYF. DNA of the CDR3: TGTGCCAGCAGCCCAGGAGGCACAGATACGCAGTATTTT.

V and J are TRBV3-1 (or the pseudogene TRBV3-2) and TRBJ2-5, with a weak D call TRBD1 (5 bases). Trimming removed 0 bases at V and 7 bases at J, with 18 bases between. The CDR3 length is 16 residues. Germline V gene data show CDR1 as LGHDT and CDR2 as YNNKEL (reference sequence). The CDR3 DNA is TGTGCCAGCAGCCAAGATTGGGGCGCCGAGTGGTGGACCCAGTACTTC. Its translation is CASSQDWGAEWWTQYF.

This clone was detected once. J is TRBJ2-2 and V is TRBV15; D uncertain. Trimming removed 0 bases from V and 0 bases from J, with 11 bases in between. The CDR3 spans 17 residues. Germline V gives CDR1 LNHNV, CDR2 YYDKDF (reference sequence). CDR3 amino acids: CATSRDKAPSNTGELFF. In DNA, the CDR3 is TGTGCCACCAGCAGAGACAAAGCCCCTTCGAACACCGGGGAGCTGTTTTTT.

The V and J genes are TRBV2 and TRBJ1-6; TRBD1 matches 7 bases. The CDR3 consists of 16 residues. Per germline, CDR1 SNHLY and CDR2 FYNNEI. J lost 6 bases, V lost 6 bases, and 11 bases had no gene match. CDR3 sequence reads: CASSPAGGLINSPLHF. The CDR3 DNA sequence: TGTGCCAGCAGCCCAGCAGGGGGACTGATTAATTCACCCCTCCACTTT. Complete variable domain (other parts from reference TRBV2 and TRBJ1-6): EPEVTQTPSHQVTQMGQEVILRCVPISNHLYFYWYRQILGQKVEFLVSFYNNEISEKSEIFDDQFSVERPDGSNFTLKIRSTKLEDSAMYFCASSPAGGLINSPLHFGNGTRLTVT.

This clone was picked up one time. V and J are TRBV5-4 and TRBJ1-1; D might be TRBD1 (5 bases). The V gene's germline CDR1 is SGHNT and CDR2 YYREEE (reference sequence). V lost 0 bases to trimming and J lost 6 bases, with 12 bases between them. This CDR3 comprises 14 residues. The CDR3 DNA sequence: TGTGCCAGCAGCTTGGACCAGGGAGGCGCTGAAGCTTTCTTT. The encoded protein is CASSLDQGGAEAFF.

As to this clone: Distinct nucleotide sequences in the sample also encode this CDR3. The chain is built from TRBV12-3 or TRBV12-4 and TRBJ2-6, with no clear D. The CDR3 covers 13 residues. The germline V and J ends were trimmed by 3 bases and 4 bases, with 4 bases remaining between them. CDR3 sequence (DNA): TGTGCCAGCAGTTTGTCCGGGGCCAACGTCCTGACTTTC. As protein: CASSLSGANVLTF.

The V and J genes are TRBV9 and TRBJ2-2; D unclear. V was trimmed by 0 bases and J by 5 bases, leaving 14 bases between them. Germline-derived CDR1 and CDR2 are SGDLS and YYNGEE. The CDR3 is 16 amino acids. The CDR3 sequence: CASSVEVDPRTGELFF. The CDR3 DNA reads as TGTGCCAGCAGCGTAGAGGTCGATCCCAGGACCGGGGAGCTGTTTTTT. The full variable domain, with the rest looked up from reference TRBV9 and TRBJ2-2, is DSGVTQTPKHLITATGQRVTLRCSPRSGDLSVYWYQQSLDQGLQFLIQYYNGEERAKGNILERFSAQQFPDLHSELNLSSLELGDSALYFCASSVEVDPRTGELFFGEGSRLTVL.

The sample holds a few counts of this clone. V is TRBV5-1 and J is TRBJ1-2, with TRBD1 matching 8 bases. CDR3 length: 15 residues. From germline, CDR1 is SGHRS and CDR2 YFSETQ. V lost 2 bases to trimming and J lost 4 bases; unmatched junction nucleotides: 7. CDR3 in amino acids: CASSLASTGGYGYTF. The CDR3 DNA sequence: TGCGCCAGCAGCTTAGCTAGCACAGGGGGCTATGGCTACACCTTC.

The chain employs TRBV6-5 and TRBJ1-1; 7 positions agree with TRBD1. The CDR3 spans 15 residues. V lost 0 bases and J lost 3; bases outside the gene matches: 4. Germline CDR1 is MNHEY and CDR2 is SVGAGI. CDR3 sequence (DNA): TGTGCCAGCAGTTACTCTCGGACAGGCGACACTGAAGCTTTCTTT. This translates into CASSYSRTGDTEAFF.

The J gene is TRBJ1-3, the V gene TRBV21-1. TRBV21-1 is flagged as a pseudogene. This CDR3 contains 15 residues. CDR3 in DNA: TGTGCCAGCAGCAAATATGGGAGGACTGGAAACACCATATATTTT. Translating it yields CASSKYGRTGNTIYF.

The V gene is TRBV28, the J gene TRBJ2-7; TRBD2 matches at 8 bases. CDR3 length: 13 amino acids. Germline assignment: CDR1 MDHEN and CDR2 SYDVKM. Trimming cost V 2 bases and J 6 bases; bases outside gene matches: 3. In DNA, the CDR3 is TGTGCCAGCAGTTTACCCGGGACTAGCGAGCAGTACTTC. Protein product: CASSLPGTSEQYF.

CDR3 in DNA: TGTGCCAGTAGTATAGATGCAGGGCGCACAGATACGCAGTATTTT. This translates into CASSIDAGRTDTQYF. The chain has TRBV19 and TRBJ2-3, with D perhaps TRBD1 (5 bases). V gave up 0 bases and J gave up 1 base, with 8 bases separating them. CDR1 and CDR2 from the germline V gene are LNHDA and SQIVND (reference sequence). CDR3 size: 15 residues. The variable domain in full, completed from reference TRBV19 and TRBJ2-3, reads DGGITQSPKYLFRKEGQNVTLSCEQNLNHDAMYWYRQDPGQGLRLIYYSQIVNDFQKGDIAEGYSVSREKKESFPLTVTSAQKNPTAFYLCASSIDAGRTDTQYFGPGTRLTVL.

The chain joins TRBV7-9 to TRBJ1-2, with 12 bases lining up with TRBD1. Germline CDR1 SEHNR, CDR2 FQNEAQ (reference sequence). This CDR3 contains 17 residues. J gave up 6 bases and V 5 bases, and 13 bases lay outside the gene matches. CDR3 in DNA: TGTGCCAGCAGCCCCGGGACAGGGGGCTCGAGGAGTCATGGCTACACCTTC. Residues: CASSPGTGGSRSHGYTF.

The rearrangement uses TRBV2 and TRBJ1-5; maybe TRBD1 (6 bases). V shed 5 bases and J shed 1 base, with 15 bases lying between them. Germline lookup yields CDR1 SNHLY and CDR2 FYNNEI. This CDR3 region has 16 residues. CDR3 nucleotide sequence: TGTGCCAGCAGTCCCTCCGGGGGGCTGAGCAATCAGCCCCAGCATTTT. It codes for CASSPSGGLSNQPQHF.

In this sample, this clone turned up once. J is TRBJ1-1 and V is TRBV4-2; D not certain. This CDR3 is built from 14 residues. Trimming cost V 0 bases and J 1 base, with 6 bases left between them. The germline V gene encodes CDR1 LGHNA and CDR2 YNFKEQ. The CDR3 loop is CASSQDRGNTEAFF. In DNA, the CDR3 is TGTGCCAGCAGCCAAGATCGAGGGAACACTGAAGCTTTCTTT.

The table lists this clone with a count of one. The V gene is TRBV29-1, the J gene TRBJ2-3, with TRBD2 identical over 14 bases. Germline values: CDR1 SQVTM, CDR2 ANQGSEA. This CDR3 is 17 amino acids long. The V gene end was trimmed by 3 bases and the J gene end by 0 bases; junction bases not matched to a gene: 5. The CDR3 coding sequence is TGCAGCGTTGAGGGACTAGCGGGGGATTCTAGCACAGATACGCAGTATTTT. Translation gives CSVEGLAGDSSTDTQYF.